Reported below is one T cell receptor beta chain. The antigen remains unidentified. The data were produced by immunoSEQ multiplex PCR, yet TCRdb's version contains in-frame clones alone and is incomplete. The sample records about 67,000 clones, 83% being singletons. V lost 6 bases and J 4 bases, leaving 15 bases between the germline ends. Germline V gene lookup returns CDR1 SNHLY and CDR2 FYNNEI. The CDR3 totals 14 residues. The sample originates from a study of T cell responses to AZD1222 COVID-19 vaccine. Regarding the study as a whole: Females made up more of the donors, who were largely white British, and clonal diversity may have come out too low.

The starting material was peripheral blood, obtained 28 days after the second AZD1222 dose. This chain connects TRBV2 to TRBJ1-1; no reliable D call. This TCR was sampled from an adult who received the AZD1222 COVID-19 vaccine. CDR3 nucleotide sequence: TGTGCCAGCAGCGTGACCGGGCGGAGCACTGAAGCTTTCTTT. Protein sequence: CASSVTGRSTEAFF.